This T cell receptor (beta chain) was sequenced during a study of naive CD8 T cells in extremely preterm neonates. Extremely preterm births at about 22-27 weeks of gestation supplied the samples. Per sample, roughly 17,000 to 110,000 naive CD8+ cells were sorted. Here immunoSEQ multiplex PCR was the method, and the copy in TCRdb shows in-frame clones only, minus some. The data show around 23,000 clones, more than 70% seen once. The V end was cut by 2 bases, the J end by 8 bases, with 12 bases between. This CDR3 spans 14 amino acids. CDR1 is LNHDA, CDR2 SQIVND, per germline (reference sequence). In the case of this clone: Antigen specificity is unknown.

Whole-study findings and limits: Preterm infants showed shorter CDR3s, fewer N additions and less trimming than older groups.

This chain uses TRBV19 with TRBJ1-4; maybe TRBD1 (6 bases). This TCR came from a boy who was born preterm. Sequencing input: naive CD8+ T cells from cord blood. CDR3 nucleotide sequence: TGTGCCAGTAGTATAAGGGGAGACAGGGAAAAACTGTTTTTT. Translated: CASSIRGDREKLFF.